The 7 T cell receptor beta chains given below trace back to one sample, sequenced in a study of cytomegalovirus exposure and HLA in healthy donors (dated by TCRdb to 2017 to 2019). Receptor libraries were prepared by the immunoSEQ multiplex PCR assay. For the multiplex PCR, a mixture combining 60 forward primers for TCR Vbeta segments and 13 reverse primers for TCR Jbeta segments was used. This is the immuneACCESS table as TCRdb keeps it, with only in-frame sequences that have V and J called. A part of the clones is gone; compared with another copy, unresolved V genes explain less than half, and the rest is unexplained. The sample table holds 99,000 or so clones, of which over 80% were seen once. The ten largest clones add up to approximately 3.7% of the sample. The source material was PBMCs. The receptors derive from a female donor in good health and CMV-seropositive.

V and J are TRBV28 and TRBJ2-7, with D tentatively TRBD1 (6 bases). The germline V gene encodes CDR1 MDHEN and CDR2 SYDVKM. The V end lost 2 bases, the J end lost 1 base, and 12 bases lay between the germline ends. The CDR3 has 15 residues. The CDR3 protein is CASSLTQTGSYEQYF. As DNA, the CDR3 is TGTGCCAGCAGTTTAACCCAAACAGGGTCCTACGAGCAGTACTTC.

The chain employs TRBV7-9 and TRBJ2-5, with TRBD2 identical over 7 bases. Germline V gene lookup returns CDR1 SEHNR and CDR2 FQNEAQ (reference sequence). The V segment lost 1 base and the J segment 1 base; nucleotides outside the gene matches: 15. The CDR3 sequence is 19 residues long. CDR3 DNA sequence: TGTGCCAGCAGCTTAGACGTCGGGGGGTGGGTGTCGGGCCAAGAGACCCAGTACTTC. It yields the protein CASSLDVGGWVSGQETQYF.

The chain recombines TRBV4-1 with TRBJ1-1; D is uncertain. Between the trimmed V and J ends, which lost 5 bases and 0 bases, there was a span of 4 bases. The CDR3 contains 12 residues. Germline lookup yields CDR1 MGHRA and CDR2 YSYEKL. The CDR3 region has the DNA TGCGCCAGCAGCGCGTTGAACACTGAAGCTTTCTTT. It specifies CASSALNTEAFF.

This chain links TRBV6-6 with TRBJ1-5, with D unresolved. Germline lookup yields CDR1 MNHNY and CDR2 SVGAGI (reference sequence). The CDR3 covers 15 residues. Trimming removed 2 bases from V and 0 bases from J, with 8 bases in between. CDR3 sequence: CASSYVPYSNQPQHF. CDR3 sequence (DNA): TGTGCCAGCAGTTACGTCCCGTATAGCAATCAGCCCCAGCATTTT.

The chain carries TRBV27 and TRBJ1-1, with D possibly being TRBD1 (6 bases). Germline CDR1 and CDR2: MNHEY and SMNVEV (reference sequence). V dropped 2 bases and J dropped 12 bases, with 10 bases sitting between them. This CDR3 contains 11 residues. The CDR3 sequence is CASSLGRGTFF. CDR3 coding DNA: TGTGCCAGCAGTTTAGGTAGGGGGACTTTCTTT.

The chain recombines TRBV15 with TRBJ1-1; possible D gene TRBD1, 6 bases. Germline V CDR1 and CDR2: LNHNV, YYDKDF (reference sequence). The V and J ends lost 1 base and 0 bases respectively, with 12 bases between them. CDR3 length: 16 residues. This chain's CDR3 is CATSRVAGVMNTEAFF. CDR3 bases: TGTGCCACCAGCAGAGTGGCAGGGGTTATGAACACTGAAGCTTTCTTT.

V usage is TRBV7-9 and J usage is TRBJ2-2, with D tentatively TRBD1 (6 bases). The CDR3 is 14 residues long. Trimming shortened V by 6 bases and J by 5 bases, and 13 bases separated the two germline ends. Germline V gene sequence: CDR1 SEHNR, CDR2 FQNEAQ (reference sequence). The CDR3 sequence: CASSPQGRTGELFF. CDR3 bases: TGTGCCAGCAGTCCGCAGGGGCGAACCGGGGAGCTGTTTTTT.